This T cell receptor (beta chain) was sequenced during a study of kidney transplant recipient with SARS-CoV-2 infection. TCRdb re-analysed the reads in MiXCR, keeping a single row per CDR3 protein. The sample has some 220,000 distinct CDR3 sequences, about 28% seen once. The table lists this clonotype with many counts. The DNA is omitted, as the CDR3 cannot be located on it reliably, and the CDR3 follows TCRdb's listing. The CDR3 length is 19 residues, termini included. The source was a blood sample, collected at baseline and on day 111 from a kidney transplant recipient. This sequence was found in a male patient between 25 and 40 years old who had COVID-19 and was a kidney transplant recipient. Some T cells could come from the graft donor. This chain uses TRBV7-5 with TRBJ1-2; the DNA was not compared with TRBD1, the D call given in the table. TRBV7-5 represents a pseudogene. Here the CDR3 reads CISVPELGHEVGKTYGYTF.